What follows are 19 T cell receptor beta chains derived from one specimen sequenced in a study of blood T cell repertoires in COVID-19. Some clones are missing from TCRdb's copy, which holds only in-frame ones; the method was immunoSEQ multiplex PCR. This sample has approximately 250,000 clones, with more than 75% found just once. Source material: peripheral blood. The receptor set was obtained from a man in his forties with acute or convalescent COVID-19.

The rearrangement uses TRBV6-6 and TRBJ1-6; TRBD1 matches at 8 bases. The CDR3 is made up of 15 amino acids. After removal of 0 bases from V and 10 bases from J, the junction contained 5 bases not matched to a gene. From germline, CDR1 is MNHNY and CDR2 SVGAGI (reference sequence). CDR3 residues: CASSYSTGGRSPLHF. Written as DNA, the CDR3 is TGTGCCAGCAGTTACTCAACAGGGGGGAGATCACCCCTCCACTTT.

The CDR3 nucleotides are TGTGCCAGCGCGAGACAGGGAAACACCATATATTTT. Protein sequence: CASARQGNTIYF. This chain uses TRBV2 with TRBJ1-3; D is perhaps TRBD1 (5 bases). This CDR3 comprises 12 residues. The germline CDR1 and CDR2 sequences are SNHLY and FYNNEI. V lost 8 bases to trimming and J lost 4 bases, with 9 bases between them.

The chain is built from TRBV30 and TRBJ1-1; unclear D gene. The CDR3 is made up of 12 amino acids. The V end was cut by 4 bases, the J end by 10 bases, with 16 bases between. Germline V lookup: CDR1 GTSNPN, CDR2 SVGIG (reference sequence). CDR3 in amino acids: CAWINSAKSAFF. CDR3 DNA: TGTGCCTGGATCAACAGTGCGAAGTCAGCTTTCTTT.

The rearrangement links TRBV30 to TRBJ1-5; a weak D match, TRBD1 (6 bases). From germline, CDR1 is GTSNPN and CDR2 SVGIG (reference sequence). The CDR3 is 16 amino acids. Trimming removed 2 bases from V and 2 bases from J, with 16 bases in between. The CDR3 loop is CAWSSRGYRGNQPQHF. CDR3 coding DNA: TGTGCCTGGAGTTCAAGGGGGTACAGGGGCAATCAGCCCCAGCATTTT.

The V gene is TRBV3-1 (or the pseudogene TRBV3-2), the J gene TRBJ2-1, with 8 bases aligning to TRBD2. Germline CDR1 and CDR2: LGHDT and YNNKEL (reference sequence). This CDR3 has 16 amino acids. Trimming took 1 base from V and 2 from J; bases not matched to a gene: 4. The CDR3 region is CASSQVQLAAYNEQFF. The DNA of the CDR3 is TGTGCCAGCAGCCAAGTCCAACTAGCGGCCTACAATGAGCAGTTCTTC.

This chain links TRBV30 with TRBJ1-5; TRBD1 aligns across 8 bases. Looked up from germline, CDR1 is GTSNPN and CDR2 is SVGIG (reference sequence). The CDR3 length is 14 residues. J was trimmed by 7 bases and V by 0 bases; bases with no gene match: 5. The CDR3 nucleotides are TGTGCCTGGAGTGTCCAGGGGGCAAAGCAGCCCCAGCATTTT. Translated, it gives CAWSVQGAKQPQHF.

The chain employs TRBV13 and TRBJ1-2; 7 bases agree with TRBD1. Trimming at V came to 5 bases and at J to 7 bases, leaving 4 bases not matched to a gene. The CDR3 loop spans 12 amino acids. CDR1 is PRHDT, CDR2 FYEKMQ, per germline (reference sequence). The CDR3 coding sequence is TGTGCCAGCAGCCTGGGACAGTTTGGCTACACCTTC. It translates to CASSLGQFGYTF.

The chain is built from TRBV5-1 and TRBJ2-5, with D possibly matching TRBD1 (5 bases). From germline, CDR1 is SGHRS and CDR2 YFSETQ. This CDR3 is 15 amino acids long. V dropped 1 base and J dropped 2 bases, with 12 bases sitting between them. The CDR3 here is CASSLKGESQETQYF. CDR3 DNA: TGCGCCAGCAGCTTGAAAGGGGAATCTCAAGAGACCCAGTACTTC.

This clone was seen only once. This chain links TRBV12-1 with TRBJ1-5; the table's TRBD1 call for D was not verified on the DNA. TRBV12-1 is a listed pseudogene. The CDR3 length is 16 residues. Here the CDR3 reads CASSLKGGAGNQPQHF. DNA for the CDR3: TGTGCCAGCAGCCTTAAAGGGGGCGCGGGCAATCAGCCCCAGCATTTT.

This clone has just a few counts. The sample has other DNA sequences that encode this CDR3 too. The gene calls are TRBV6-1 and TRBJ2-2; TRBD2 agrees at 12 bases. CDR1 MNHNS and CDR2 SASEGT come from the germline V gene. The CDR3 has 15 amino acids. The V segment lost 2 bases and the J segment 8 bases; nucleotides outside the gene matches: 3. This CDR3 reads CASSELAGGPGELFF. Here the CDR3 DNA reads TGTGCCAGCAGTGAACTAGCGGGGGGGCCTGGGGAGCTGTTTTTT.

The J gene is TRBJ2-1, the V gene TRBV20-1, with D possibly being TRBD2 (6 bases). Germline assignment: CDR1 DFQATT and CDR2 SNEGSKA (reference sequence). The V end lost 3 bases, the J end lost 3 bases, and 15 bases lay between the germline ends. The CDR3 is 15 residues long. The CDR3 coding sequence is TGCAGTGCTAGTGGCCCCGGGGGTATCTACAATGAGCAGTTCTTC. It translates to CSASGPGGIYNEQFF.

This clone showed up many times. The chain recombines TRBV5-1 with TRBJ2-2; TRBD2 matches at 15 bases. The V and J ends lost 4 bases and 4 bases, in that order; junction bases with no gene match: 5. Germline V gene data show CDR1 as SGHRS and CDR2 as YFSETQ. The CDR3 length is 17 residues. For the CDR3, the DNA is TGCGCCAGCAGCCCCGGGACTAGCGGGGGGAGCACCGGGGAGCTGTTTTTT. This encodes CASSPGTSGGSTGELFF.

CDR3 DNA sequence: TGTGCCAGTCACAAGACAGGGGCGGACACCATATATTTT. This gives the protein CASHKTGADTIYF. The chain combines TRBV6-5 with TRBJ1-3; 8 bases line up with TRBD1. CDR3 length: 13 residues. Per germline, CDR1 MNHEY and CDR2 SVGAGI. The trim removed 9 bases at V and 8 bases at J, leaving 9 bases unmatched.

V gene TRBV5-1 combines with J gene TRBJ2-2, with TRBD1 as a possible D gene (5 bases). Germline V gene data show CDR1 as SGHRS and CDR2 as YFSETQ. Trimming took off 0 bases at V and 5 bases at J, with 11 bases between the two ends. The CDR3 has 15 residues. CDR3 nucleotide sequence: TGCGCCAGCAGCTTGGGGGGCACCAGTACCGGGGAGCTGTTTTTT. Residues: CASSLGGTSTGELFF. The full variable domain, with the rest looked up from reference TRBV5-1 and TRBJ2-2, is KAGVTQTPRYLIKTRGQQVTLSCSPISGHRSVSWYQQTPGQGLQFLFEYFSETQRNKGNFPGRFSGRQFSNSRSEMNVSTLELGDSALYLCASSLGGTSTGELFFGEGSRLTVL.

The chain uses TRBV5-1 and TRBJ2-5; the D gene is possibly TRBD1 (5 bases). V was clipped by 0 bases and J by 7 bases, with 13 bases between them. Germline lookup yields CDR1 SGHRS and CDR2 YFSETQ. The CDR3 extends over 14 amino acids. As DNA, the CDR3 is TGCGCCAGCAGCTTGGCATTAGGGGTTGGGACCCAGTACTTC. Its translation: CASSLALGVGTQYF.

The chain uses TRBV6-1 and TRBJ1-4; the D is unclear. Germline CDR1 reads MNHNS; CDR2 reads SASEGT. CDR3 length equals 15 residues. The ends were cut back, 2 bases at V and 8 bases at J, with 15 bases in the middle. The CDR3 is CASSEFFGIGEKLFF. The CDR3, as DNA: TGTGCCAGCAGTGAATTCTTCGGGATCGGGGAAAAACTGTTTTTT.

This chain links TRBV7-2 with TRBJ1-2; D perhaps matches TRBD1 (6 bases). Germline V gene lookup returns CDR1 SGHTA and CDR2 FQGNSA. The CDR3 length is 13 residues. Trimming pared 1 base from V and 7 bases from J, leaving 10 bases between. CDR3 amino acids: CASSLGQVGGYTF. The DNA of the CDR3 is TGTGCCAGCAGCTTAGGACAGGTCGGTGGCTACACCTTC.

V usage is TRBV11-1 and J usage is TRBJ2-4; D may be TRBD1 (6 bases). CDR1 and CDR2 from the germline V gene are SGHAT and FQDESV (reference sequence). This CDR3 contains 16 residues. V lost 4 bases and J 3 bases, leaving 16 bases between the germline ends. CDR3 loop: CASSSTEQGRKNIQYF. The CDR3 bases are TGTGCCAGCAGCTCCACCGAACAGGGCCGCAAAAACATTCAGTACTTC.

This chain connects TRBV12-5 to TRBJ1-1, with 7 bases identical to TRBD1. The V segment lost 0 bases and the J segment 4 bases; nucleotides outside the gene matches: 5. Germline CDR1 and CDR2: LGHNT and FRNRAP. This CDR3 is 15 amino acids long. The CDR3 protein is CASGLVRAGGTEAFF. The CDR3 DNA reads TGTGCTAGTGGTTTGGTACGGGCAGGGGGCACTGAAGCTTTCTTT.